Sequencing of this T cell receptor beta chain was carried out in a study of human versus mouse CDR3 diversity and MHC coevolution. Study summary: Valid reads per sample ranged from 0.6 x 10^7 to 1.6 x 10^7. Study findings and constraints: Roughly 1.5 million TCR beta clonotypes were estimated for humans, the largest repertoire. Clonal inequality was lowest in two of the three human donors. Human T cells were selected on over five MHC II alleles.

Libraries were prepared by immunoSEQ multiplex PCR; TCRdb keeps only in-frame clonotypes and omits some of them. Seen here are some 80,000 clones, under 95% observed once, and the top ten hold about 0.14%. Germline CDR1 reads SGHKS; CDR2 reads YYEKEE (reference sequence). V lost 4 bases and J lost 4, with 17 bases in between. CDR3 length: 15 residues. Concerning this clone itself: Antigen unknown.

The sequencing sample was made of naive CD4+ T cells from blood. As for subset: CD45RO-negative CD62L-positive naive CD4 T cells. The chain employs TRBV5-5 and TRBJ1-2; the D is unclear. The clonotype comes from a person between 25 and 69 years old in good health. CDR3 coding DNA: TGTGCCAGCAGCACCCCGGTCAGGCAGCCCTATGGCTACACCTTC. Translated: CASSTPVRQPYGYTF.